A selection of T cell receptor beta chains follows, all from one sample in a study of T-cell reconstitution after alpha-beta-depleted transplantation in children. TCRdb reanalysed the PCR reads using MiXCR and keeps one entry per CDR3 protein. The repertoire holds over 550,000 distinct CDR3 sequences, with over 9.5% as singletons. The specimen was PBMCs from the stem cell graft donor, collected from the stem cell graft. The receptor source for this set is a human donor who donated a stem cell graft to a child with acute myeloid leukemia. The conserved cysteine and the conserved F or W are not part of the CDR3 here. A D gene is named only where the DNA matches it firmly. Expanded clones are given a class, and other clones once, few, many or no size at all.

SAEWAGGKNEQF,.,TRBD2,TRBV20-1
ASSFSRGEQY,many,.,TRBV12-3/TRBV12-4
ASSPKRTSSNEQF,many,TRBD2,TRBV18
ASRLLTGAFRGRKGNEQF,.,TRBD1,TRBV6-2/TRBV6-3
ASSQRLAGVQADTQY,few,TRBD2,TRBV3-1
ASKGQNNEQF,many,TRBD1,TRBV6-5
SVAQTGIPYEQY,many,TRBD1,TRBV29-1
ASSRRGGTQF,many,.,TRBV3-1
SVYTGTPGGNEQF,many,.,TRBV20-1
ASSGGHSDTQY,.,.,TRBV28
SAEGGQGIDEQF,few,TRBD1,TRBV20-1
ASSLKTSGLGSGANVLT,few,TRBD2,TRBV7-3
ASSLKSGQAETQY,few,.,TRBV7-2
ASSFDGGGNQPQH,few,.,TRBV5-1
ASSYSTSYEQY,few,.,TRBV6-6
ASNLRRDRGRSPLH,few,TRBD1,TRBV25-1
ASRRTGGREQY,.,.,TRBV6-1
ASSQPPGINTGELF,.,.,TRBV4-3
SARSGETQY,many,.,TRBV20-1
ASSLKVSGNTIY,.,.,TRBV7-2
ASSLTGTVNTGELF,few,TRBD1,TRBV5-1
SARVRGPLGRPMSNTGELF,few,.,TRBV20-1
ASSVEAGIYNEQF,many,.,TRBV9
ASSYSTGRPGKNIQY,.,.,TRBV6-2/TRBV6-3
ASVITGYT,few,.,TRBV6-1
ASSQDLNLNEKLF,few,.,TRBV4-3
ASSLAKLGQAF,few,TRBD1,TRBV12-3/TRBV12-4
ASSTGWAIQY,few,.,TRBV7-9
SARRETGTQY,.,.,TRBV20-1
ASRANFRSPYEQY,few,.,TRBV6-1
ASSKTQGQNEQY,few,.,TRBV5-1
ASSLRPTSGRSGETQY,few,TRBD2,TRBV11-2
ASSVGGQGSPLH,few,TRBD1,TRBV9
ASSETGDSTGELF,.,TRBD1,TRBV12-3/TRBV12-4
SVLTDLGTYGYT,many,.,TRBV29-1
ASTPLGSGTDTQY,few,.,TRBV9
SAKSGRGYNEQF,few,TRBD2,TRBV20-1
ASSSSGLAGINEQF,few,TRBD2,TRBV7-3
ASSQDYAGGFNEQF,few,TRBD2,TRBV4-3
ATSRDPPGTGGFYEQY,.,TRBD1,TRBV15
SATGNALNTEAF,.,.,TRBV29-1
ASSLSGTPGTGELF,.,TRBD2,TRBV7-2
ASSSAGVMNTEAF,.,.,TRBV6-2/TRBV6-3
ASSLVGGNTIY,many,.,TRBV5-4
ASSSGQESDEQY,.,TRBD1,TRBV27
AWSTGANVLT,few,.,TRBV30
SANRDRADTQY,.,.,TRBV20-1
SAATGKGETQY,few,.,TRBV29-1
ASSLTLSTEAF,few,.,TRBV7-3
SARIFGQLDTEAF,.,.,TRBV20-1
ASSQVQGAGYYGYT,few,TRBD1,TRBV14
ASSLRTSGRVYNEQF,once,TRBD2,TRBV28
ASSSWLAGVSYNEQF,few,TRBD2,TRBV27
ASSIQGVGTEAF,many,TRBD1,TRBV7-3
AISPGTGDYGYT,few,TRBD1,TRBV10-3
ASSVTGISNTGELF,.,.,TRBV12-3/TRBV12-4
ASSISRDRVWDTEAF,.,TRBD1,TRBV12-3/TRBV12-4
ASSYPTSGSSYEQY,many,TRBD2,TRBV6-5
ASSQGMGGNTEAF,few,.,TRBV14